This record looks at one T cell receptor (beta chain) sequence and its context. Sequencing was performed with immunoSEQ multiplex PCR; in TCRdb, only in-frame clones are kept and a portion is missing. The sample holds about 1 million clones; 65% to 75% are singletons and the top ten take nearly 1.5%. The data derive from a study of shared clonotypes between healthy human individuals. Study information: Participating donors consisted of a couple of women and a few men aged 18 to 49.

This CDR3 has 14 amino acids. Trimming at V came to 4 bases and at J to 4 bases, leaving 7 bases not matched to a gene. CDR1 and CDR2 (germline): SGDLS, YYNGEE. The chain combines TRBV9 with TRBJ1-1, with 7 nucleotides matching TRBD1. The receptor was isolated from a man between 18 and 35 years old in good health. The sequenced material came from memory CD4+ T cells sorted from blood. Subset: CD45RA-negative fraction. CDR3 sequence: CASSPNRGATEAFF. CDR3 DNA: TGTGCCAGCAGCCCAAACAGGGGTGCCACTGAAGCTTTCTTT.